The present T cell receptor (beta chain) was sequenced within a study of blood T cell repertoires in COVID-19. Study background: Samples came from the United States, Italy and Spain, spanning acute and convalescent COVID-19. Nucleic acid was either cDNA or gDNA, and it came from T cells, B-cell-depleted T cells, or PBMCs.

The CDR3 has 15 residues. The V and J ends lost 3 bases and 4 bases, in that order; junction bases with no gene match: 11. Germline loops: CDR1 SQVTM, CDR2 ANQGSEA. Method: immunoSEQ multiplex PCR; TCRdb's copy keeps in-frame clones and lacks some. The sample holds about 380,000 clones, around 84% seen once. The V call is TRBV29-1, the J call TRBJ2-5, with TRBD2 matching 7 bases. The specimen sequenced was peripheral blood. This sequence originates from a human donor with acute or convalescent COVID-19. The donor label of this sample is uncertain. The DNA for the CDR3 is TGCAGCGTTGACCGGTTGGGGGGGTATTTAGAGACCCAGTACTTC. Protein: CSVDRLGGYLETQYF.